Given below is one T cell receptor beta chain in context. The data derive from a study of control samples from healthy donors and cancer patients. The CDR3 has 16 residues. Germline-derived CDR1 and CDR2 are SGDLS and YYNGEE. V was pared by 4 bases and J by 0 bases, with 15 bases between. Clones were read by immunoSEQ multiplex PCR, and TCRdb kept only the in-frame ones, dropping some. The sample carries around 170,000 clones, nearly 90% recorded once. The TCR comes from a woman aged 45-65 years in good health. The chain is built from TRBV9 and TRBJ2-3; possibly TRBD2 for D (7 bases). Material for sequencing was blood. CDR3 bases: TGTGCCAGCAGCCCTCGGGGGCGGGGGAGCACAGATACGCAGTATTTT. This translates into CASSPRGRGSTDTQYF.